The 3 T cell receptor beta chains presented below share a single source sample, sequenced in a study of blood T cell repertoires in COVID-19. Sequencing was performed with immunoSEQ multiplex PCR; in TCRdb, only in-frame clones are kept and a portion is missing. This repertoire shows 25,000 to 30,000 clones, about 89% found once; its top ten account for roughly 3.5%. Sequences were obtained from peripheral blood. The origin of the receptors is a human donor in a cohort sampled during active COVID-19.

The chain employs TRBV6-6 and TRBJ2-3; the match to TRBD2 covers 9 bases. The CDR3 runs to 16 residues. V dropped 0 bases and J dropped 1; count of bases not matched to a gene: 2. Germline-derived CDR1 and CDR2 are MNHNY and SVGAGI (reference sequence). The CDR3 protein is CASSYSRLAGTDTQYF. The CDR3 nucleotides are TGTGCCAGCAGTTACTCGAGACTAGCGGGCACAGATACGCAGTATTTT.

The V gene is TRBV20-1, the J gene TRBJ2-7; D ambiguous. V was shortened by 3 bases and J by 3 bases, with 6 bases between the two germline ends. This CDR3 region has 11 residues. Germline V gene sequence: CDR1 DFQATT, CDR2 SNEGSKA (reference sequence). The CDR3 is CSAREYYEQYF. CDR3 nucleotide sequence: TGCAGTGCTAGGGAGTACTACGAGCAGTACTTC.

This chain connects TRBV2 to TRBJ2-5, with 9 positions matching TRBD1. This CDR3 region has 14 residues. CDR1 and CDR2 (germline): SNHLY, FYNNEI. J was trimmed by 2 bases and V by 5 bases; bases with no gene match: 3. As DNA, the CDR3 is TGTGCCAGCAGTCCAGGACAGGGGCAAGAGACCCAGTACTTC. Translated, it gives CASSPGQGQETQYF.